This T cell receptor (beta chain) was identified in a study of blood T cell repertoires in COVID-19. Study-wide background: From T cells, B-cell-depleted T cells, or PBMCs came the material, which was cDNA or gDNA.

The count of this clone is one. This table comes from immunoSEQ multiplex PCR, and its TCRdb copy is limited to in-frame clones, with some not included. Of 90,000 to 120,000 clones listed, about three quarters are singletons. The length of the CDR3 is 14 residues. Germline CDR1 reads SGHVS; CDR2 reads FQNEAQ. The junction had 11 bases not matched to a gene; V was cut back by 5 bases and J by 9 bases. The source of this sequence is a man in his 70s with acute or convalescent COVID-19. V is TRBV7-8 and J is TRBJ2-7; TRBD2 aligns across 9 bases. Sequencing was done on a sample of peripheral blood. CDR3 in DNA: TGTGCCAGCAGCCTGACTAGCGGCACTCCTTTGCAGTACTTC. It yields the protein CASSLTSGTPLQYF.